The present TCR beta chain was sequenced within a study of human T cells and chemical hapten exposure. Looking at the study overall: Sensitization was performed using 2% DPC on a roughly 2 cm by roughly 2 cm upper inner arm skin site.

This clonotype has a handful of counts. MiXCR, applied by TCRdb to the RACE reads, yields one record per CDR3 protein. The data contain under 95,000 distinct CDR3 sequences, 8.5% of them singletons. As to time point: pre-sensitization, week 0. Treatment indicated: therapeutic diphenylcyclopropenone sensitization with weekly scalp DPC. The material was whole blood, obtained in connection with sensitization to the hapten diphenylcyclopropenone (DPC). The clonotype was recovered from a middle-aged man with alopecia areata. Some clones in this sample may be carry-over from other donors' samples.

CDR3 sequence reads: CASSIGEQETQYF. The CDR3 nucleotides read TGTGCCAGTAGTATAGGGGAACAAGAGACCCAGTACTTC. The rearrangement uses TRBV19 and TRBJ2-5; no firm D call. The CDR3 contains 13 residues. Germline assignment: CDR1 LNHDA and CDR2 SQIVND (reference sequence). V lost 1 base to trimming and J lost 2 bases, with 5 bases between them.